This T cell receptor beta chain stems from a study of OX40 agonist ivuxolimab in advanced cancers. About the study: Partial response was recorded in three patients: one hepatocellular carcinoma and two cutaneous melanoma cases. Study conclusions and caveats: Certain nonresponding patients likewise had low normalized T-cell clonal expansion.

On this clone: No antigen is known for it.

Only in-frame clones appear in the TCRdb table, and some are missing; sequencing was by immunoSEQ multiplex PCR. The sample has thousands of clones, approximately 59% seen once; the top ten hold 46%. This clonotype was obtained from an adult with an advanced solid tumor such as melanoma, head and neck, liver or kidney cancer. The sample here was CD4+ or CD8+ T cells sorted from blood, taken in a trial of the OX40 agonist ivuxolimab.

For the CDR3, the DNA is TGTGCCAGCAGTGCCACAGGGGACGGCAATCAGCCCCAGCATTTT. It specifies CASSATGDGNQPQHF. The chain employs TRBV28 and TRBJ1-5; 7 nucleotides agree with TRBD1. With V trimmed by 5 bases and J by 2 bases, 6 bases remained unmatched. There are 15 residues in the CDR3. Germline V gene sequence: CDR1 MDHEN, CDR2 SYDVKM.